Shown below are 10 T cell receptor beta chains from a single sample sequenced in a study of beta chain features in type 1 diabetes. General observations from the study: A moderate, significant TCRB CDR3 shortening appeared in type 1 diabetes across four CD4+ subsets.

Antigen specificity for these receptors is unknown. What was sequenced were expressed TCRB transcripts, since all of the isolated RNA had been reverse transcribed. Some clones are missing from TCRdb's copy, which holds only in-frame ones; the method was immunoSEQ multiplex PCR. Among approximately 150,000 clones listed, roughly 59% were seen once. Input material: naive CD4+ T cells from blood. These receptors were obtained from a man aged 30 to 39 with type 1 diabetes.

Only a few counts were recorded for this clone. The V call is TRBV4-3, the J call TRBJ1-2; no clear D gene. V was cut by 1 base and J by 5 bases, with 17 bases left in between. There are 16 residues in the CDR3. Germline-derived CDR1 and CDR2 are LGHNA and YSLEER. This CDR3 reads CASSQVSSVVLYGYTF. The CDR3, as DNA: TGCGCCAGCAGCCAAGTTTCATCGGTGGTTCTATATGGCTACACCTTC.

The chain couples TRBV29-1 to TRBJ1-2; D uncertain. CDR1 and CDR2 from the germline V gene are SQVTM and ANQGSEA. V gave up 0 bases and J gave up 4 bases, with 12 bases separating them. The CDR3 is 14 residues long. The CDR3 bases are TGCAGCGTTGAAGATCTTAGGCAGAGCTATGGCTACACCTTC. Translation gives CSVEDLRQSYGYTF.

The J gene is TRBJ2-5, the V gene TRBV7-9; D uncertain. The CDR3 contains 14 residues. Trimming removed 3 bases at V and 5 bases at J, with 13 bases between. Germline CDR1 is SEHNR and CDR2 is FQNEAQ (reference sequence). The CDR3 region has the DNA TGTGCCAGCAGCTTTCGTATAATTGGGGAGACCCAGTACTTC. Translated, it gives CASSFRIIGETQYF.

This clone was picked up one time. V usage is TRBV7-2 and J usage is TRBJ1-1; weak D call: TRBD1 (6 bases). The germline gives CDR1 SGHTA, CDR2 FQGNSA. The CDR3 covers 15 residues. Trimming shortened V by 2 bases and J by 4 bases, and 14 bases separated the two germline ends. This CDR3 reads CASSLQLGASTEAFF. The CDR3 DNA reads TGTGCCAGCAGCTTACAACTGGGGGCTTCCACTGAAGCTTTCTTT.

This chain joins TRBV29-1 and TRBJ2-7; D possibly matches TRBD1 or TRBD2 (6 bases each). The V gene lost 7 bases and the J gene lost 3 bases, with 22 bases spanning the gap. In germline, CDR1 is SQVTM, CDR2 ANQGSEA. The CDR3 runs 15 residues. The CDR3 region has the DNA TGCAGCGCCAGGGGCGGGACGATGAGCATCTACGAGCAGTACTTC. Amino acid sequence: CSARGGTMSIYEQYF.

This rearrangement joins TRBV9 to TRBJ1-1; D ambiguous. V was shortened by 5 bases and J by 3 bases, with 8 bases between the two germline ends. The CDR3 length is 12 residues. Germline V gene sequence: CDR1 SGDLS, CDR2 YYNGEE. The DNA of the CDR3 is TGTGCCAGCAGTCCTCCCGACACTGAAGCTTTCTTT. Its protein is CASSPPDTEAFF.

This clone appeared a few times. The chain is built from TRBV6-6 and TRBJ2-7; D gene unclear. V lost 4 bases to trimming and J lost 5 bases, with 6 bases between them. The CDR3 runs 11 residues. CDR1 MNHNY and CDR2 SVGAGI come from the germline V gene (reference sequence). The CDR3 protein is CASSSGNEQYF. DNA of the CDR3: TGTGCCAGCAGTTCTGGGAACGAGCAGTACTTC.

Only a few counts were recorded for this clone. V and J are TRBV14 and TRBJ2-7; no firm D call. V was shortened by 1 base and J by 2 bases, with 6 bases between the two germline ends. The CDR3 is 13 residues long. Germline CDR1 reads SGHDN; CDR2 reads FVKESK. The CDR3 DNA sequence: TGTGCCAGCAGCCAAGGAACTGCCTACGAGCAGTACTTC. This translates into CASSQGTAYEQYF.

This clone has a handful of counts. This chain joins TRBV9 and TRBJ1-1; TRBD1 agrees at 9 bases. CDR3 length: 16 residues. V dropped 0 bases and J dropped 5; count of bases not matched to a gene: 8. The germline gives CDR1 SGDLS, CDR2 YYNGEE. The CDR3 loop is CASSVASGQGSTEAFF. For the CDR3, the DNA is TGTGCCAGCAGCGTAGCCTCGGGACAGGGATCAACTGAAGCTTTCTTT.

The chain recombines TRBV29-1 with TRBJ1-3, with TRBD1 matching 8 bases. The CDR3 extends over 14 amino acids. The V gene's germline CDR1 is SQVTM and CDR2 ANQGSEA. The ends lost 7 bases at V and 5 bases at J; junction bases unmatched: 10. The chain's CDR3 is CSAQPDRARNTIYF. The DNA for the CDR3 is TGCAGCGCGCAGCCGGACAGGGCGAGAAACACCATATATTTT.